This section outlines one T cell receptor (beta chain) sequence together with its context. PCR employed 60 Vbeta and 13 Jbeta primers. This table comes from immunoSEQ multiplex PCR, and its TCRdb copy is limited to in-frame clones, with some not included. In the table there are approximately 85,000 clones, 72% of which are singletons. This CDR3 spans 14 amino acids. The germline V gene encodes CDR1 GTSNPN and CDR2 SVGIG (reference sequence). Trimming removed 3 bases at V and 1 base at J, with 12 bases between. The sample comes from a study of cytomegalovirus exposure and HLA in healthy donors. The J gene is TRBJ2-5, the V gene TRBV30; D is perhaps TRBD1 (5 bases). The material sequenced was PBMCs. The origin of this receptor is a woman aged 35 to 49 in good health and CMV-seropositive. The CDR3 loop reads CAWSPGALQETQYF. DNA of the CDR3: TGTGCCTGGAGCCCTGGGGCCCTCCAAGAGACCCAGTACTTC.